The 4 T cell receptor beta chains given below trace back to one sample, sequenced in a study of cytomegalovirus exposure and HLA in healthy donors. The PCR employed 60 Vbeta primers together with 13 Jbeta primers. The table came from immunoSEQ multiplex PCR; TCRdb's copy has only in-frame clones and leaves some out. The profile shows hundreds of thousands of clones, about 90% of them singletons. The specimen was PBMCs. The receptor set was obtained from a woman in her late teens or twenties in good health and CMV-seronegative.

This chain uses TRBV4-1 with TRBJ2-1; 8 positions agree with TRBD2. The CDR3 contains 16 residues. Germline loops: CDR1 MGHRA, CDR2 YSYEKL. Trimming at V came to 0 bases and at J to 8 bases, leaving 9 bases not matched to a gene. DNA for the CDR3: TGCGCCAGCAGCCAAGATTACGGGGGGGCAGGCGATGAGCAGTTCTTC. Translation: CASSQDYGGAGDEQFF.

The J gene is TRBJ1-1, the V gene TRBV29-1; D remains ambiguous. The CDR3 extends over 12 amino acids. V was cut by 3 bases and J by 7 bases, with 12 bases left in between. Per germline, CDR1 SQVTM and CDR2 ANQGSEA. The CDR3 nucleotides are TGCAGCGTTGACCTTCTGAGCGGTGAAGCTTTCTTT. Translated, it gives CSVDLLSGEAFF.

The V and J genes are TRBV5-6 and TRBJ2-3; D perhaps matches TRBD2 (6 bases). This CDR3 is built from 16 residues. CDR1 and CDR2 from the germline V gene are SGHDT and YYEEEE. Trimming removed 0 bases from V and 3 bases from J, with 14 bases in between. CDR3: CASSLGDSRPTDTQYF. The CDR3 nucleotides are TGTGCCAGCAGCTTGGGGGACTCACGACCGACAGATACGCAGTATTTT.

The chain joins TRBV6-5 to TRBJ2-2, with TRBD2 matching over 9 bases. From germline, CDR1 is MNHEY and CDR2 SVGAGI. V trimming: 5 bases; J trimming: 8 bases; junction bases outside the gene matches: 3. The CDR3 runs to 13 residues. The CDR3 loop reads CASSRGGAGELFF. The CDR3 bases are TGTGCCAGCAGTCGCGGGGGGGCAGGGGAGCTGTTTTTT.